This record looks at one T cell receptor beta chain sequence and its context. The antigen it binds to is not known. Base qualities are missing; no much larger clone stands one base away. The data stem from a study of cytomegalovirus exposure and HLA in healthy donors (TCRdb year 2017). Background for the entire study: In an earlier analysis of under 750 of the donors, less than 350 Gb of sequence data and 117 million unique TCR beta sequences from about 180 million T cells were reported. An early release covering approximately 600 HLA-typed donors comprised about 300 gigabases of sequencing data and around 86 million unique TCR sequences. Among the approximately 400 genotyped donors, approximately 82% belonged to the genetic ancestry cluster associated with self-reported Caucasian donors. The study aimed to test whether cataloging public T cell receptors could reveal signatures of past pathogen exposure. The T cell repertoires of under 750 subjects were profiled by immunosequencing and related to cytomegalovirus serostatus. Along with the roughly 710-subject first cohort, a separate validation cohort of around 110 different subjects was used. High-throughput TCR immunosequencing, statistical association of individual TCRs with disease status, and machine learning were combined to predict cytomegalovirus infection status. To study patterns of TCR occurrence, a later analysis re-analyzed previously published TCR beta repertoires from several hundred donors and added high-resolution HLA genotyping. Rather than drawing on any new phenotypic data, the later analysis identified candidate immune exposures from TCR beta sequences and the way those sequences occurred across donors. An earlier analysis of around 580 of the donors used high-throughput TCR beta sequencing to judge whether each TCR beta V gene segment behaved as functional or pseudogenic. Donor age, sex, ethnicity and CMV serostatus were collected together with the repertoire data. A later genetic analysis used genome-wide SNP genotypes for about 60% of the roughly 700 donors, treating that subset as a discovery cohort. All discovery cohort repertoires had been generated on a single sequencing platform. HLA typing included class I and class II loci at four-digit resolution. Typing coverage varied by locus: roughly 620-630 donors for A, B, C, DRB1 and DQB1; approximately 500 for DQA1; approximately 610 for DPA1; approximately 450 for DPB1. Several DR-DQ haplotypes were treated as single units for association and clustering because of strong linkage in the cohort. Among some 410 genotyped donors of the cohort, an average of around 240,000 unique TCR beta nucleotide sequences was sequenced per donor, of which 15% to 20% were non-productive. Here is what the overall study found, with its caveats: In a later analysis, several top co-occurrence clusters were reported to appear linked to parvovirus B19, influenza, CMV and Epstein-Barr virus. In vitro tests confirmed that a few of the cytomegalovirus-associated TCR beta chains recognize cytomegalovirus antigens. According to a later analysis, TCR association rates differed among HLA loci, with DRB1 alleles showing the most associated TCRs and HLA-C alleles showing the fewest. A later analysis associated about 17,000 TCR beta sequences with specific HLA alleles at a false discovery rate of 0.05. A later analysis found that HLA-associated TCR beta chains were more clonally expanded and had lower generation probabilities than equally common non-associated chains. V-gene and J-gene trimming of TCR beta chains was associated with a missense DCLRE1C variant in a later genetic analysis, and the association was replicated in an independent cohort. In an earlier analysis of about 550 of the donors, most TCR beta V segments were observed in productive rearrangements about 90% or about 30% of the time, broadly matching IMGT annotations. Most TCR sequences were observed very rarely across donors, whereas some public TCRs were present in many individuals. Some IMGT-functional V segments, including TRBV6-2 and TRBV6-3, could not be told apart with the 87-base-pair reads, so those segments were excluded. Roughly uniform sequencing depth across donors was assumed in presence/absence analyses, although this assumption may not hold. Because some donors lacked HLA typing at each locus, the association tests relied only on the typed subset. According to the authors, the approach could potentially be generalized to other disease states and immunological phenotypes. Correlated functional status among segregating V segments might reflect linkage disequilibrium, but an unknown experimental factor could not be ruled out. The cohort was sequenced for TCR beta chains only, and without alpha or paired-chain data the features that could be detected were limited. The study listed 150 to 200 TCR beta chains as associated with cytomegalovirus. For the cohort, immune exposure information was limited to CMV serostatus. A further reported finding was that TCR beta sequences accurately predicted the HLA-A and HLA-B alleles for most subjects in the first cohort. Because counts were too low, 15 to 20 rarely observed V segments, including chromosome 9 orphons, were left out of the earlier analysis of 587 of the donors. Strong co-occurrence of HLA alleles, especially DR and DQ, made assigning TCR associations to individual alleles difficult. A later genetic analysis reported fewer N-insertions in productive TCRs among donors in an Asian-associated ancestry cluster than the roughly 690-donor mean. According to a later analysis, most CMV-associated TCR beta chains appeared to be HLA-restricted, and the HLA associations seemed to be driven largely by CMV exposure. A cluster of highly shared sequence variants was judged likely to be a technical artifact of the sequencing pipeline. The classifier was reported to diagnose cytomegalovirus status with high specificity and sensitivity in both the original cohort and the validation cohort.

According to the germline V gene, CDR1 reads SGHTA and CDR2 reads FQGNSA. V and J are trimmed by 0 bases and 6 bases, and the gene matches miss 0 bases of the junction. From its cysteine to its phenylalanine, the CDR3 spans 14 amino acids. The only DNA kept is the CDR3, 42 bases in frame from the first base. The cohort was made up of 500 to 850 healthy bone marrow donors. At the time of sampling, every cohort member was nominally healthy, though immune exposures that went unrecorded were likely present. The donor was CMV seropositive and was included in the group of 300 or so seropositive cohort members. A peripheral blood sample was collected from each donor, and TCR beta sequencing was performed on peripheral blood mononuclear cells. Genomic DNA extraction from the blood cell samples was performed with the Qiagen DNeasy Blood Extraction Kit. Libraries were made using the immunoSEQ multiplex PCR assay. For the multiplex PCR, a mixture combining 60 forward primers for TCR Vbeta segments and 13 reverse primers for TCR Jbeta segments was used. The CDR3 region of rearranged TCR beta genes was amplified from genomic DNA with a multiplex PCR assay. The amplified TCR beta libraries were sequenced on the Illumina HiSeq System as 87-base-pair reads. As for the original processing: A later analysis counted about 82 million unique TCR beta chains across the 666 repertoires, and some 11 million of these chains were shared by at least two donors. Raw reads were error-corrected and collapsed into unique sequences with a nearest-neighbor algorithm that merged closely related sequences to remove PCR and sequencing errors. V, D and J gene segments were assigned by aligning CDR3 sequences to IMGT reference sequences. For a sequence to be retained, at least a six-nucleotide match to both a V gene segment and a J gene segment was required. Rearrangements were classified as productive when the CDR3 lacked stop codons and remained in frame with V and J, and all other rearrangements were classified as non-productive. CDR3 was defined by IMGT convention, running from the second conserved V-encoded cysteine to the conserved J-encoded phenylalanine. The earlier analysis of roughly 590 of the donors excluded sequences that lacked an unambiguous match to a single V gene segment. In an earlier analysis of a few hundred of the donors, a V segment was called functional when productive rearrangements were above 56.7%, and segregating when the standard deviation between donors exceeded 5%. A statistical classification framework was built for diagnosing cytomegalovirus status from the catalog of TCR beta chain sequences. In a later analysis, TCR nucleotide sequences were compared against IMGT/GENE-DB human TR gene sequences so that V and J genes could be assigned. Using the TCRdist pipeline, a later analysis assigned CDR3 sequences along with most-parsimonious VDJ recombination scenarios. In a later analysis, each TCR beta chain was defined by its CDR3 amino acid sequence together with its V-gene family, and reads lacking a unique V-gene family were excluded. In a later analysis, approximately 590 highly shared, low-generation-probability nucleotide sequences were removed to address suspected cross-contamination and a sequencing artifact. A later analysis calculated a clonal expansion index for each public chain from normalized within-repertoire ranks of inferred template counts. In a later analysis, generation probabilities were computed with a VDJ recombination model fitted to out-of-frame rearrangements, and the resulting probabilities were checked against IGoR. In a later analysis, hypergeometric tests were used to score TCR-TCR, TCR-HLA and TCR-CMV co-occurrence, with a repertoire-size bias correction applied to TCR pairs. False discovery rates were estimated in a later analysis by permuting HLA or CMV assignments 20 times. A later analysis grouped co-occurring TCRs with DBSCAN, adding TCRdist sequence similarity when clustering within HLA-allele-positive subsets. For co-occurrence clustering, repertoires with fewer than 30,000 or more than 120,000 public chains were excluded, along with roughly 5 repertoires with anomalous nucleotide sharing. What TCRdb holds here is the immuneACCESS table cut down to in-frame rearrangements. Part of the clones is not present; checked against another copy, under half of the missing clones reflect an unresolved V gene, and the others are unexplained. D and trimming come from the DNA, and the V and J calls and clone size come from that table. For this sample the table gives 150,000 to 200,000 clones, of which 65% to 85% were detected only once. Clones ranked in the top ten supply about 5% of the sample.

This TCR was sampled from a woman in her forties or fifties in good health and CMV-seropositive. Here the chain combines TRBV7-2 and TRBJ2-1; TRBD2 agrees with 9 junctional bases. Source material: PBMCs. This receptor carries the CDR3 CASSLASGSNEQFF. The DNA sequence is TGTGCCAGCAGCTTAGCTAGCGGGAGCAATGAGCAGTTCTTC.